This entry is about one T cell receptor (beta chain). The antigen remains undetermined. Terminally differentiated effector memory CD45RA+ cells were left out of the naive CD8 fraction, which was CD45RO-negative and positively selected for CCR7. V was pared by 3 bases and J by 4 bases, with 12 bases between. The CDR3 loop spans 14 amino acids. Germline loops: CDR1 LNHDA, CDR2 SQIVND (reference sequence). The entry originates in a study of shared clonotypes between healthy human individuals. Study-wide background: Donors, aged 18 to 49, were two women and a few men. Study conclusions and caveats: Large depth notwithstanding, sorted-subset sequencing proved incomplete by rarefaction. Unshared clonotypes carried lower generation probabilities than those common to all four donors.

Evenly divided among several immunoSEQ plates was the genomic DNA of each subset. Here immunoSEQ multiplex PCR was the method, and the copy in TCRdb shows in-frame clones only, minus some. The sample has around 2,000,000 clones; about 95% are singletons. The chain is built from TRBV19 and TRBJ1-1; tentatively, D is TRBD1 (5 bases). This clonotype originated in a young man in good health. Sequenced material: naive CD8+ T cells sorted from blood. The CDR3 region is CASSMQGSGTEAFF. The CDR3 region has the DNA TGTGCCAGTAGTATGCAGGGTTCGGGCACTGAAGCTTTCTTT.